The 13 T cell receptor beta chains below all came from one sample that was sequenced in a study of control samples from healthy donors and cancer patients. TCRdb keeps only in-frame clones here, not all; method: immunoSEQ multiplex PCR. The data show roughly 400,000 clones, with more than 80% seen just once and 5.5% to 8% held by the top ten. Material for sequencing was PBMCs. The receptors derive from a man aged 35 to 55 with head and neck cancer.

This sequence joins TRBV9 and TRBJ1-6, with a possible D match to TRBD1 (6 bases). Germline CDR1 SGDLS, CDR2 YYNGEE. This CDR3 contains 14 residues. Trimming took off 3 bases at V and 7 bases at J, with 11 bases between the two ends. The CDR3 DNA reads TGTGCCAGCAGCGGATGGACAGACAATTCACCCCTCCACTTT. It encodes CASSGWTDNSPLHF.

CDR3 region: CASSEVDEQYF. The CDR3 nucleotides are TGTGCCAGCTCTGAAGTTGACGAGCAGTACTTC. This chain links TRBV18 with TRBJ2-7; no clear D gene. This CDR3 spans 11 amino acids. Germline values: CDR1 KGHSH, CDR2 LQKENI. Trimming took 6 bases from V and 5 from J, leaving 8 bases between them.

The chain uses TRBV3-1 (or the pseudogene TRBV3-2) and TRBJ1-1, with 7 nucleotides matching TRBD1. The CDR3 has 16 residues. The junction had 12 bases not matched to a gene; V was cut back by 4 bases and J by 4 bases. Germline values: CDR1 LGHDT, CDR2 YNNKEL (reference sequence). Here the CDR3 reads CASSRGTAQGSTEAFF. CDR3 bases: TGTGCCAGCAGCCGAGGGACAGCCCAGGGGAGCACTGAAGCTTTCTTT.

The chain has TRBV24-1 and TRBJ2-5; TRBD1 aligns across 7 bases. The ends lost 3 bases at V and 1 base at J; junction bases unmatched: 4. There are 15 residues in the CDR3. Germline CDR1 reads KGHDR; CDR2 reads SFDVKD. CDR3 coding DNA: TGTGCCACCAGTGATACAACAGGGGCCCAAGAGACCCAGTACTTC. This encodes CATSDTTGAQETQYF.

This sequence joins TRBV19 and TRBJ1-1; D perhaps matches TRBD1 (5 bases). Between the trimmed V and J ends, which lost 7 bases and 2 bases, there was a span of 8 bases. CDR3 size: 12 residues. Germline-derived CDR1 and CDR2 are LNHDA and SQIVND (reference sequence). CDR3 nucleotides: TGTGCCAGTAACGGGGCCAACACTGAAGCTTTCTTT. It translates to CASNGANTEAFF.

The rearrangement links TRBV28 to TRBJ1-5; 9 bases fit TRBD1. There are 15 residues in the CDR3. Germline CDR1 reads MDHEN; CDR2 reads SYDVKM. V lost 4 bases and J lost 6; bases outside the gene matches: 7. The CDR3 region is CASSSDRGGSQPQHF. The CDR3 DNA sequence: TGTGCCAGCAGTTCGGACAGGGGTGGGAGTCAGCCCCAGCATTTT.

V usage is TRBV29-1 and J usage is TRBJ2-7; D gene uncertain. Germline lookup yields CDR1 SQVTM and CDR2 ANQGSEA. The CDR3 sequence is 12 residues long. Trimming cost V 4 bases and J 0 bases, with 7 bases left between them. CDR3 nucleotide sequence: TGCAGCGTTGGAGAGAACTCCTACGAGCAGTACTTC. It yields the protein CSVGENSYEQYF.

The gene calls are TRBV19 and TRBJ1-2, with TRBD1 matching 7 bases. Germline V gene sequence: CDR1 LNHDA, CDR2 SQIVND (reference sequence). J was trimmed by 7 bases and V by 4 bases; bases with no gene match: 12. This CDR3 has 15 residues. The CDR3 region has the DNA TGTGCCAGTAGTACACTGACAGGGCTAAGGATTGGCTACACCTTC. Encoded protein: CASSTLTGLRIGYTF.

The CDR3 region has the DNA TGTGCCAGCAGATCAGGACAGAGAGAAGCTTTCTTT. Residues: CASRSGQREAFF. The J gene is TRBJ1-1, the V gene TRBV7-2, with D tentatively TRBD1 (6 bases). CDR3 length equals 12 residues. Between the trimmed V and J ends, which lost 6 bases and 8 bases, there was a span of 13 bases. Germline V lookup: CDR1 SGHTA, CDR2 FQGNSA.

The CDR3 DNA follows: TGTGCCAGCTCAGCCGGGACAGGGGGCGCGGCGCAGTATTTT. The encoded protein is CASSAGTGGAAQYF. This sequence joins TRBV18 and TRBJ2-3; TRBD1 matches at 12 bases. J gave up 10 bases and V 5 bases, and 7 bases lay outside the gene matches. Germline-derived CDR1 and CDR2 are KGHSH and LQKENI. The CDR3 is 14 amino acids.

About this clone itself: Additional DNA sequences in this sample encode the identical CDR3. V is TRBV28 and J is TRBJ1-6, with TRBD1 matching over 8 bases. This CDR3 is built from 14 residues. V dropped 3 bases and J dropped 8; count of bases not matched to a gene: 3. Germline CDR1 is MDHEN and CDR2 is SYDVKM. CDR3 residues: CASSFGTGYSPLHF. The CDR3 bases are TGTGCCAGCAGTTTCGGGACAGGTTATTCACCCCTCCACTTT.

V and J are TRBV6-5 and TRBJ2-1, with 9 positions matching TRBD2. Losses at the gene ends were 6 bases for V and 2 bases for J; bases not matched to a gene: 2. The CDR3 runs to 14 residues. Germline V lookup: CDR1 MNHEY, CDR2 SVGAGI. The CDR3 is CASRVAGAYNEQFF. CDR3 bases: TGTGCCAGCAGGGTAGCGGGAGCCTACAATGAGCAGTTCTTC.

This clone was detected only a few times. This chain connects TRBV13 to TRBJ2-7; tentatively, D is TRBD2 (6 bases). Per germline, CDR1 PRHDT and CDR2 FYEKMQ (reference sequence). The CDR3 consists of 14 residues. Trimming pared 5 bases from V and 2 bases from J, leaving 13 bases between. CDR3 loop: CASSPRDFAYEQYF. CDR3 DNA sequence: TGTGCCAGCAGCCCCCGGGACTTTGCCTACGAGCAGTACTTC.